Below, 10 T cell receptor beta chains from the same sample are listed, as sequenced in a study of blood T cell repertoires in COVID-19. Generated by immunoSEQ multiplex PCR, the TCRdb table keeps only in-frame clones and is missing some. The repertoire includes about 200,000 clones, about 86% of them detected once, and 3% to 4% sits in the top ten. Input material: PBMCs or T cells enriched from blood (not recorded which). Receptors originate from a woman in her forties with acute COVID-19.

V is TRBV5-1 and J is TRBJ2-3; 9 bases are shared with TRBD1. The CDR3 has 16 amino acids. From germline, CDR1 is SGHRS and CDR2 YFSETQ. After removal of 2 bases from V and 4 bases from J, the junction contained 8 bases not matched to a gene. The DNA of the CDR3 is TGCGCCAGCAGCTTCGGGACAGGGAAGGTATCAGATACGCAGTATTTT. Amino acids: CASSFGTGKVSDTQYF.

The J gene is TRBJ1-5, the V gene TRBV7-2; no definite D call. Trimming shortened V by 1 base and J by 0 bases, and 7 bases separated the two germline ends. Germline-derived CDR1 and CDR2 are SGHTA and FQGNSA. CDR3 size: 15 residues. The CDR3 DNA reads as TGTGCCAGCAGCTTAGGAGGGTTTAGCAATCAGCCCCAGCATTTT. Its protein product is CASSLGGFSNQPQHF.

For the CDR3, the DNA is TGTGCCAGCAGCTCCACGGGAACGGGTCCCTCCTACAATGAGCAGTTCTTC. The encoded protein is CASSSTGTGPSYNEQFF. This sequence joins TRBV3-1 (or the pseudogene TRBV3-2) and TRBJ2-1; D possibly corresponds to TRBD2 (5 bases). Germline CDR1 is LGHDT and CDR2 is YNNKEL (reference sequence). V was clipped by 5 bases and J by 0 bases, with 17 bases between them. The CDR3 spans 17 residues.

V usage is TRBV28 and J usage is TRBJ1-5; D possibly corresponds to TRBD1 (5 bases). CDR1 is MDHEN, CDR2 SYDVKM, per germline. The CDR3 covers 14 residues. V lost 4 bases, J lost 3 bases, and 10 bases lay in between. This CDR3 reads CASSSRQFNQPQHF. The CDR3 bases are TGTGCCAGCAGTTCTCGACAGTTCAATCAGCCCCAGCATTTT.

V and J are TRBV24-1 and TRBJ2-1; a possible D gene is TRBD2 (6 bases). The CDR3 runs to 14 residues. The germline gives CDR1 KGHDR, CDR2 SFDVKD. The ends were cut back, 1 base at V and 8 bases at J, with 11 bases in the middle. CDR3 protein: CATSDFRGGDEQFF. The CDR3 DNA sequence: TGTGCCACCAGTGATTTTCGGGGAGGCGATGAGCAGTTCTTC.

The CDR3 sequence is CASSLTGTQAFF. As DNA, the CDR3 is TGTGCCAGTAGCCTTACAGGGACCCAAGCTTTCTTT. The chain joins TRBV19 to TRBJ1-1, with TRBD1 as a possible D gene (6 bases). From germline, CDR1 is LNHDA and CDR2 SQIVND (reference sequence). CDR3 length: 12 residues. The V and J ends lost 6 bases and 9 bases respectively, with 14 bases between them.

The chain links TRBV7-8 to TRBJ1-5; D is undetermined. Germline V gene sequence: CDR1 SGHVS, CDR2 FQNEAQ. Trimming removed 5 bases from V and 9 bases from J, with 11 bases in between. This CDR3 contains 12 residues. CDR3 sequence (DNA): TGTGCCAGCAGCCCTCCGGGTACGCCCCAGCATTTT. This sequence encodes CASSPPGTPQHF.

The chain uses TRBV20-1 and TRBJ2-1; a weak D match, TRBD2 (6 bases). V was pared by 3 bases and J by 7 bases, with 19 bases between. Germline loops: CDR1 DFQATT, CDR2 SNEGSKA (reference sequence). The CDR3 has 15 residues. The CDR3 here is CSASPGSKNWNEQFF. Here the CDR3 DNA reads TGCAGTGCTAGTCCCGGGAGTAAGAATTGGAATGAGCAGTTCTTC.

J is TRBJ2-7 and V is TRBV9, with 11 bases that match TRBD2. Germline trimming cut 2 bases from V and 3 bases from J; bases unmatched to any gene: 7. This CDR3 is 16 amino acids long. Germline V gene data show CDR1 as SGDLS and CDR2 as YYNGEE. CDR3 protein: CASSVSGTSGNYEQYF. The DNA for the CDR3 is TGTGCCAGCAGCGTGTCCGGGACTAGCGGCAACTACGAGCAGTACTTC.

The rearrangement links TRBV19 to TRBJ1-2; 10 positions match TRBD1. With 7 bases clipped from V and 6 bases from J, the junction kept 11 bases outside the gene matches. CDR1 and CDR2 (germline): LNHDA, SQIVND (reference sequence). The CDR3 loop spans 15 amino acids. The CDR3 bases are TGTGCCAGTACTCCCGGACAGGGGGTCGGGCATGGCTACACCTTC. This codes for CASTPGQGVGHGYTF.